This paragraph covers one TCR beta chain sequence. Its antigen is not identified. These data originate in a study of identical twins. Findings and limits, study-wide: Low generation-probability sequences were in excess among twin-shared out-of-frame alpha sequences. Memory repertoires lacked the insertion deficit that abundant cord blood beta clonotypes showed.

Donors uniformly comprised healthy Caucasians. CDR1 is SGHVS, CDR2 FNYEAQ, per germline. The V and J ends lost 5 bases and 6 bases respectively, with 17 bases between them. CDR3 size: 14 residues. Unique molecular identifiers were present on the cDNA, which also gained a universal primer site by template switching. From the 5' RACE reads, TCRdb called clonotypes with MiXCR, one entry per CDR3 protein. Found here are some 710,000 distinct CDR3 sequences, around 6% of them singletons; the top ten hold 1.5% to 2%. This TCR came from a man between 18 and 29 years old in good health. Sequenced sample: naive T cells sorted from blood. V usage is TRBV7-6 and J usage is TRBJ2-7; D gene uncertain. This CDR3 is CASSERLGPGEQYF. DNA of the CDR3: TGTGCCAGCAGCGAAAGACTGGGTCCCGGCGAGCAGTACTTC.